This TCR beta chain was retrieved from a study of T-cell reconstitution after alpha-beta-depleted transplantation in children. Findings of the study overall: From newly produced T cells came most of the T-cell counts and diversity one year after transplant. Surviving recipient T cells and intrathymic progenitors accounted for some patients' high TCRbeta diversity at day 60. The study reportedly traced alpha-beta T cells about two months after transplant to several hundred expanded graft clones.

Trimming removed 2 bases from V and 4 bases from J, with 12 bases in between. Germline CDR1 reads SGHRS; CDR2 reads YFSETQ. The CDR3 covers 14 residues. Unique molecular identifiers were built into the TCRbeta library. TCRdb re-called the PCR reads through MiXCR, storing one row per CDR3 protein. The sample has under 450,000 distinct CDR3 sequences; 15% to 20% are singletons. To note about this clonotype: The target antigen is unknown.

This specimen was PBMCs, mostly from graft donor cells, taken 360 days after TCRalphabeta/CD19-depleted stem cell transplant. This chain uses TRBV5-1 with TRBJ1-2; tentative D call: TRBD1 (6 bases). The clonotype originates from a boy younger than two who had a stem cell transplant for Wiskott-Aldrich syndrome, so the T cells may come from the graft donor. The DNA of the CDR3 is TGCGCCAGCAGCTTCAAAGGACAGCGCTATGGCTACACCTTC. This codes for CASSFKGQRYGYTF.